The clone carrying this T cell receptor (beta chain) was detected a few times. Antigen: not known. PCR was performed a second time for about 7 to 12 cycles using a sample-barcoded 5' primer and a J-beta primer mix. MiXCR was run by TCRdb on the 5' RACE reads, yielding one entry per CDR3 protein. The data contain nearly 800,000 distinct CDR3 sequences, about 56% of them singletons. These data are taken from a study of blood T cells in healthy people across ages. Findings of the study overall: Roughly linear declines in TCR beta diversity per million T cells occurred with age. The study could not conclusively compare naive and antigen-experienced cells, given its unsorted PBMCs. Aged donors had fewer naive CD4+ cells and lower diversity than long-lived donors.

This TCR was sampled from a man in his forties or fifties in good health. Sequencing was done on a sample of blood.

CDR3 sequence reads: CASNADRAYEQYF. The CDR3 nucleotides read TGTGCCAGCAATGCGGACAGGGCCTACGAGCAGTACTTC. The chain combines TRBV12-3 or TRBV12-4 with TRBJ2-7; 8 bases are shared with TRBD1. CDR3 length equals 13 residues. With V trimmed by 7 bases and J by 2 bases, 4 bases remained unmatched.